This section outlines one TCR beta chain sequence together with its context. Its target is unknown. The sample belongs to a study of cytomegalovirus exposure and HLA in healthy donors. Study conclusions and caveats: Reported findings show TCR beta sequences accurately forecast HLA-A and HLA-B alleles in most subjects.

Germline V CDR1 and CDR2: SGDLS, YYNGEE. With 1 base removed from V and 3 bases from J, the gap between germline ends came to 18 bases. The CDR3 runs 17 residues. The PCR contained 60 Vbeta and 13 Jbeta primers. In the original workflow: As a later analysis found, there were 82 million or so unique TCR beta chains, of which 8.5 million to 14 million were shared. Some clones are missing from TCRdb's copy, which holds only in-frame ones; the method was immunoSEQ multiplex PCR. That table is the source of V, J and clone size, and D and trimming were worked out from the DNA. The sample holds 75,000 or so clones, 65% to 70% seen once. Those who donated were healthy bone marrow donors.

The TCR sequence derives from a man aged 40-55 years in good health and CMV-seropositive. Sequencing was performed on PBMCs. The chain carries TRBV9 and TRBJ2-3, with D possibly TRBD1 on 6 matching bases. The CDR3 sequence is CASSVQGTRAGTDTQYF. The DNA for the CDR3 is TGTGCCAGCAGCGTACAGGGGACGCGGGCTGGGACAGATACGCAGTATTTT.